Shown below are 9 T cell receptor beta chains from a single sample sequenced in a study of vaccination and CD4 T cells after COVID-19. The Oncomine TCR Beta short-read assay generated sequence data from the DNA of cultured CD4+ T cells. TCRdb called the PCR reads again in MiXCR, with one record for every CDR3 protein. The sample carries about 9,900 distinct CDR3 sequences, 30% to 40% recorded once. These TCRs are of unknown antigen specificity. Described treatment: approximately nine-day PBMC culture with coronavirus spike peptide pools or control peptides (ViraFEST assay). Pre-COVID-19 pandemic sampling (2011-2018) yielded the unexposed donor's CD4+ T cells. Sequencing input: CD4+ T cells from blood, cultured in vitro. These receptors all come from a human donor in good health.

The chain links TRBV27 to TRBJ2-7; weak D call: TRBD1 (6 bases). Between the trimmed V and J ends, which lost 5 bases and 3 bases, there was a span of 17 bases. This CDR3 contains 15 residues. Germline V gene data show CDR1 as MNHEY and CDR2 as SMNVEV (reference sequence). CDR3 sequence (DNA): TGTGCCAGCAGTCAACTTACGGGACACTTCTACGAGCAGTACTTC. It is translated as CASSQLTGHFYEQYF.

This clonotype was detected a few times. The chain has TRBV6-5 and TRBJ1-2; tentatively, D is TRBD1 (6 bases). Trimming pared 0 bases from V and 6 bases from J, leaving 11 bases between. CDR1 and CDR2 from the germline V gene are MNHEY and SVGAGI. There are 14 residues in the CDR3. CDR3 sequence reads: CASSYSMGANGYTF. CDR3 in DNA: TGTGCCAGCAGTTACTCAATGGGGGCTAATGGCTACACCTTC.

V usage is TRBV28 and J usage is TRBJ1-1; perhaps TRBD1 as D (5 bases). The CDR3 contains 15 residues. V lost 4 bases, J lost 7 bases, and 19 bases lay in between. Germline CDR1 MDHEN, CDR2 SYDVKM. The CDR3, as DNA: TGTGCCAGCAGTTCGGGGGGAGAAGACAATTTTGAAGCTTTCTTT. Amino acid sequence: CASSSGGEDNFEAFF.

The V call is TRBV20-1, the J call TRBJ1-2; 9 bases are shared with TRBD1. The germline V gene encodes CDR1 DFQATT and CDR2 SNEGSKA (reference sequence). CDR3 length: 14 residues. V lost 1 base to trimming and J lost 2 bases; unmatched junction nucleotides: 2. CDR3 DNA: TGCAGTGCTAGAGGGGGGACAGGGAACTATGGCTACACCTTC. Translating gives CSARGGTGNYGYTF.

The V and J genes are TRBV19 and TRBJ1-5; D is perhaps TRBD1 (5 bases). The CDR3 runs to 15 residues. With 3 bases removed from V and 6 bases from J, the gap between germline ends came to 15 bases. Germline lookup yields CDR1 LNHDA and CDR2 SQIVND (reference sequence). Here the CDR3 reads CASSIGPGDGQPQHF. The CDR3 DNA sequence: TGTGCCAGTAGTATTGGACCGGGGGACGGTCAGCCCCAGCATTTT.

A few counts support this clonotype. This rearrangement joins TRBV7-9 to TRBJ2-3; the D is unclear. Germline CDR1 and CDR2: SEHNR and FQNEAQ (reference sequence). The CDR3 runs 11 residues. V was cut by 4 bases and J by 2 bases, with 1 base left in between. CDR3 loop: CASSYTDTQYF. CDR3 bases: TGTGCCAGCAGCTACACAGATACGCAGTATTTT.

The chain carries TRBV6-4 and TRBJ2-2; D uncertain. V was clipped by 2 bases and J by 3 bases, with 4 bases between them. Per germline, CDR1 MRHNA and CDR2 SNTAGT. The CDR3 is 13 residues long. The CDR3 sequence is CASSDRDTGELFF. DNA for the CDR3: TGTGCCAGCAGTGACAGGGACACCGGGGAGCTGTTTTTT.

The V gene is TRBV7-9, the J gene TRBJ1-5; D possibly corresponds to TRBD1 (5 bases). Trimming shortened V by 3 bases and J by 5 bases, and 14 bases separated the two germline ends. Germline V gene sequence: CDR1 SEHNR, CDR2 FQNEAQ (reference sequence). This CDR3 is 15 amino acids long. DNA of the CDR3: TGTGCCAGCAGCTTGGGGTCCCCAGGGTATCAGCCCCAGCATTTT. The encoded protein is CASSLGSPGYQPQHF. Full variable domain (rest looked up from reference TRBV7-9 and TRBJ1-5): DTGVSQNPRHKITKRGQNVTFRCDPISEHNRLYWYRQTLGQGPEFLTYFQNEAQLEKSRLLSDRFSAERPKGSFSTLEIQRTEQGDSAMYLCASSLGSPGYQPQHFGDGTRLSIL.

The CDR3 bases are TGCAGTGCAAAGGCAGGGACCCGGTATGGCTACACCTTC. The encoded protein is CSAKAGTRYGYTF. The chain couples TRBV20-1 to TRBJ1-2, with a possible D match to TRBD1 (5 bases). Germline V gene sequence: CDR1 DFQATT, CDR2 SNEGSKA (reference sequence). The length of the CDR3 is 13 residues. V lost 6 bases and J lost 5, with 16 bases in between.